These T cell receptor beta chains were read from a single sample in a study of blood T cell repertoires in COVID-19. Sequencing was performed with immunoSEQ multiplex PCR; in TCRdb, only in-frame clones are kept and a portion is missing. Among a few hundred thousand clones, roughly 87% were seen once, and the ten largest hold about 8.6%. The sample was peripheral blood. The receptors were sampled from a man aged 18 to 30 with active or convalescent COVID-19. CDR3s include the opening cysteine and the closing phenylalanine or tryptophan. The order of the fields is J gene, D gene, clone size, CDR3 length, V gene, CDR3 DNA, CDR3 protein. D genes are given only for firm matches. Clone size, where shown, is once, few, many, or a class for clones that have expanded.

>TRBJ2-2|NA|NA|16|TRBV4-1
TGCGCCAGCAGCTGGGCTGTGGGCAGGTTGGGCGGGGAGCTGTTTTTT
CASSWAVGRLGGELFF
>TRBJ1-1|TRBD1|NA|15|TRBV13
TGTGCCAGCTGTAGCGGGACAGTTATGAACACTGAAGCTTTCTTT
CASCSGTVMNTEAFF
>TRBJ2-2|NA|NA|15|TRBV7-7
TGTGCCAGCAGCAGTACATGGCTTCGCACCGGGGAGCTGTTTTTT
CASSSTWLRTGELFF
>TRBJ2-2|NA|NA|16|TRBV7-8
TGTGCCAGCAGGAGAGTGGGGGGTATGGTCACCGGGGAGCTGTTTTTT
CASRRVGGMVTGELFF
>TRBJ2-3|NA|NA|14|TRBV3-1/TRBV3-2
TGTGCCAGCAGCCTACAGGCTTTGCCAGATACGCAGTATTTT
CASSLQALPDTQYF
>TRBJ2-3|NA|NA|13|TRBV12-3/TRBV12-4
TGTGCCAGCAGACCTGGAGTGGCAGATACGCAGTATTTT
CASRPGVADTQYF
>TRBJ1-2|TRBD1|NA|15|TRBV7-2
TGTGCCAGCAGCTTAGCGCTAGGGGGCGCGGGTGGCTACACCTTC
CASSLALGGAGGYTF
>TRBJ2-2|NA|once|15|TRBV6-5
TGTGCCAGCAGCGAGGACAGTACGAACACCGGGGAGCTGTTTTTT
CASSEDSTNTGELFF
>TRBJ1-4|TRBD1|NA|17|TRBV4-1
TGCGCCAGCAGCCAGAGGACAGGGGGCACAACTAATGAAAAACTGTTTTTT
CASSQRTGGTTNEKLFF
>TRBJ1-3|NA|NA|12|TRBV12-3/TRBV12-4
TGTGCCAGCAGTTTTTCGGGAAACACCATATATTTT
CASSFSGNTIYF
>TRBJ1-6|TRBD1|once|15|TRBV6-5
TGTGCCAGCAGTACGGGGACAGAAAATAATTCACCCCTCCACTTT
CASSTGTENNSPLHF
>TRBJ1-6|TRBD1|NA|14|TRBV3-1/TRBV3-2
TGTGCCAGCAGCCGGACAGGGGTTAATTCACCCCTCCACTTT
CASSRTGVNSPLHF
>TRBJ2-1|NA|NA|13|TRBV5-1
TGCGCCAGCACGGGGGACTCCTACAATGAGCAGTTCTTC
CASTGDSYNEQFF
>TRBJ2-6|NA|NA|14|TRBV12-5
TGTGCTAGTGGTTTCGGTGCAGGGGCCAACGTCCTGACTTTC
CASGFGAGANVLTF
>TRBJ2-7|TRBD1|NA|12|TRBV29-1
TGCAGCGTCCGGACAGGGAGGTACGAGCAGTACTTC
CSVRTGRYEQYF
>TRBJ2-1|NA|once|11|TRBV13
TGTGCCAGCAGCCTCTACAATGAGCAGTTCTTC
CASSLYNEQFF
>TRBJ2-2|TRBD1|NA|14|TRBV6-5
TGTGCCAGTACAGGGGGAAAGGTGGACGGGGAGCTGTTTTTT
CASTGGKVDGELFF
>TRBJ2-3|NA|NA|16|TRBV7-9
TGTGCCAGCAGCTTAAGGACTGATATTGATGCAGATACGCAGTATTTT
CASSLRTDIDADTQYF
>TRBJ2-7|TRBD1|NA|16|TRBV19
TGTGCCAGTAGAACACCCGGGACAGGACTATCCTACGAGCAGTACTTC
CASRTPGTGLSYEQYF
>TRBJ2-7|TRBD1|NA|14|TRBV2
TGTGCCAGCAGTGCGGACAGGGGTGACTACGAGCAGTACTTC
CASSADRGDYEQYF
>TRBJ1-2|NA|many|13|TRBV24-1
TGTGCCACCAGTGCGGGAGGGAACTATGGCTACACCTTC
CATSAGGNYGYTF
>TRBJ2-5|NA|NA|16|TRBV9
TGTGCCAGCAGCGCCCTGGGAGTAGGGACAACGGAGACCCAGTACTTC
CASSALGVGTTETQYF
>TRBJ1-1|NA|NA|15|TRBV11-2
TGTGCCAGCAGCCGCGATGGGGCCGTGAACACTGAAGCTTTCTTT
CASSRDGAVNTEAFF
>TRBJ1-1|TRBD1|NA|14|TRBV6-4
TGTGCCAGCAGTGAGTCAGGGGGGAACACTGAAGCTTTCTTT
CASSESGGNTEAFF
>TRBJ2-5|NA|NA|16|TRBV29-1
TGCAGCGTTGAATCGGTGGGAGCTAAGTACCAAGAGACCCAGTACTTC
CSVESVGAKYQETQYF
>TRBJ2-1|TRBD2|NA|14|TRBV29-1
TGCAGCGGGAGTCGCCTAGCGGGGTTCTATGAGCAGTTCTTC
CSGSRLAGFYEQFF
>TRBJ1-1|NA|NA|14|TRBV7-8
TGTGCCAGCAGCTTCGGGGGACGGAACACTGAAGCTTTCTTT
CASSFGGRNTEAFF
>TRBJ1-3|NA|once|15|TRBV5-6
TGTGCCAGCAGCTGGGGAGGGGGATCTGGAAACACCATATATTTT
CASSWGGGSGNTIYF
>TRBJ2-7|NA|NA|12|TRBV7-2
TGTGCCAGCAGCCCACATCCCTACGAGCAGTACTTC
CASSPHPYEQYF
>TRBJ1-2|NA|once|15|TRBV5-6
TGTGCCAGCAGCTGGGTTACGCTCGGGGGGAATGGCTACACCTTC
CASSWVTLGGNGYTF
>TRBJ2-1|TRBD1|NA|12|TRBV11-2
TGTGCCAGCAGCCACAGGGGAAATGAGCAGTTCTTC
CASSHRGNEQFF
>TRBJ1-1|TRBD1|NA|15|TRBV10-2
TGCGCCAGCAGTGAGGCAGGGGGGCGAAACACTGAAGCTTTCTTT
CASSEAGGRNTEAFF
>TRBJ2-1|TRBD2|NA|15|TRBV7-6
TGTGCCAGCAGCTTAGGGCTAGCGGGGGGCAATGAGCAGTTCTTC
CASSLGLAGGNEQFF
>TRBJ1-5|TRBD1|NA|15|TRBV5-8
TGTGCCAGCAGAACCCGGGACAGGGTTAATCAGCCCCAGCATTTT
CASRTRDRVNQPQHF
>TRBJ2-7|NA|NA|14|TRBV9
TGTGCCAGCAGCGTAGTAGAGGCAACCTACGAGCAGTACTTC
CASSVVEATYEQYF
>TRBJ1-2|TRBD1|NA|14|TRBV7-6
TGTGCCAGCAGCGCGGGACAGGGGGCGAATGGCTACACCTTC
CASSAGQGANGYTF
>TRBJ1-1|NA|NA|16|TRBV9
TGTGCCAGCAGCGCAACATACACAGGGTCGAACACTGAAGCTTTCTTT
CASSATYTGSNTEAFF
>TRBJ2-3|TRBD2|NA|16|TRBV5-6
TGTGCCAGCAGCCTACAGACTAGCGGTTACACAGATACGCAGTATTTT
CASSLQTSGYTDTQYF
>TRBJ2-2|NA|once|14|TRBV5-6
TGTGCCAGCAGCTTAGGACAGAACACCGGGGAGCTGTTTTTT
CASSLGQNTGELFF
>TRBJ1-4|TRBD1|NA|15|TRBV18
TGTGCCAGCTCAAGGCCGGGACAGGGCACTGAAAAACTGTTTTTT
CASSRPGQGTEKLFF
>TRBJ1-2|NA|NA|14|TRBV25-1
TGTGCCAGCAGTGAATACTCAGGGATCGATGGCTACACCTTC
CASSEYSGIDGYTF
>TRBJ2-1|TRBD2|NA|15|TRBV2
TGTGCCACCCGACTAGCGGGGGGCCAGAACAATGAGCAGTTCTTC
CATRLAGGQNNEQFF
>TRBJ2-2|NA|NA|16|TRBV5-6
TGTGCCAGCAGCTTGGGTACCTGGACAGCCACCGGGGAGCTGTTTTTT
CASSLGTWTATGELFF
>TRBJ2-6|NA|NA|23|TRBV5-1
TGCGCCAGCAGCTTAGTAGTACTGGCAGGGCATCCTCTAAGGGTTTTCGGGGCCAACGTCCTGACTTTC
CASSLVVLAGHPLRVFGANVLTF
>TRBJ2-3|TRBD2|few|17|TRBV11-3
TGTGCCAGCAGCTTAGGGCCCGGGACTAGCGGCACAGATACGCAGTATTTT
CASSLGPGTSGTDTQYF
>TRBJ1-4|NA|NA|16|TRBV5-1
TGCGCCAGCAGATCCCTCGAAACAGCAACTAATGAAAAACTGTTTTTT
CASRSLETATNEKLFF
>TRBJ1-1|NA|once|16|TRBV15
TGTGCCACCAGCAGTAACATACAGGGTTGGGACACTGAAGCTTTCTTT
CATSSNIQGWDTEAFF
>TRBJ2-2|TRBD1|NA|16|TRBV5-1
TGCGCCAGCAGCCCGGCGGCAGGGGGCTCAAACGGGGAGCTGTTTTTT
CASSPAAGGSNGELFF
>TRBJ2-2|NA|NA|14|TRBV18
TGTGCCAGCTCACCGCCGACAGATACCGGGGAGCTGTTTTTT
CASSPPTDTGELFF
>TRBJ1-3|NA|NA|11|TRBV9
TGTGCCAGCAGCCAAACGACAACCCTAAGCTTT
CASSQTTTLSF
>TRBJ1-2|TRBD1|once|16|TRBV27
TGTGCCAGCAGTCCCGTGGCCAGGGGGCTGAGCTATGGCTACACCTTC
CASSPVARGLSYGYTF
>TRBJ1-5|NA|NA|15|TRBV19
TGTGCCAGTAGAATAGGACAACAGACCAATCAGCCCCAGCATTTT
CASRIGQQTNQPQHF
>TRBJ2-7|TRBD1|NA|15|TRBV11-1
TGTGCCAGCAGCTGGGGGACAGGGGGTAGGTACGAGCAGTACTTC
CASSWGTGGRYEQYF
>TRBJ2-1|NA|NA|16|TRBV9
TGTGCCAGCAGCGTAGGAGGGGGTCACTCCTACAATGAGCAGTTCTTC
CASSVGGGHSYNEQFF
>TRBJ1-5|NA|many|12|TRBV6-5
TGTGCCACCCGATCCGGGAATCAGCCCCAGCATTTT
CATRSGNQPQHF
>TRBJ2-7|NA|NA|15|TRBV7-2
TGTGCCAGCAGCTTTTCGGCTAGCCCTACCTACGAGCAGTACTTC
CASSFSASPTYEQYF
>TRBJ1-5|NA|NA|16|TRBV6-4
TGTGCCAGCAGGGGAGCAGAATCCCATAGCAATCAGCCCCAGCATTTT
CASRGAESHSNQPQHF
>TRBJ1-2|TRBD1|NA|14|TRBV10-3
TGTGCCATCACCCCGGACAGGGGCCTCTATGGCTACACCTTC
CAITPDRGLYGYTF
>TRBJ1-2|TRBD1|NA|15|TRBV25-1
TGTGCCAGCAGTCGACCCCAGGGGGAGCCCTTCGCTTACGCCTTC
CASSRPQGEPFAYAF
>TRBJ2-1|TRBD1|NA|14|TRBV7-6
TGTGCCAGCAGTCCTGGACAGGTTTCCCGCGAGCAGTTCTTC
CASSPGQVSREQFF